This T cell receptor (beta chain) was retrieved from a study of blood T cell repertoires in COVID-19. Method: immunoSEQ multiplex PCR; TCRdb's copy keeps in-frame clones and lacks some. The sample has about 200,000 clones; 89% are singletons. The CDR3 is 16 residues long. Germline loops: CDR1 SGHRS, CDR2 YFSETQ. Trimming shortened V by 0 bases and J by 9 bases, and 16 bases separated the two germline ends. The clonotype comes from a woman between 40 and 55 years old with acute or convalescent COVID-19. The V gene is TRBV5-1, the J gene TRBJ1-6; D possibly corresponds to TRBD1 (5 bases). The specimen sequenced was peripheral blood. CDR3 bases: TGCGCCAGCAGCTTGGCCCCCCAGGGAGGTAGTTCACCCCTCCACTTT. Translated, it gives CASSLAPQGGSSPLHF.